What follows is one TCR beta chain and its context. The CDR3 loop spans 10 amino acids. Trimming took off 4 bases at V and 5 bases at J, with 5 bases between the two ends. The V gene's germline CDR1 is GTSNPN and CDR2 SVGIG (reference sequence). This sample is drawn from a study of glioma-infiltrating T cells after dendritic cell vaccination. Primers: 60 V beta forward and 13 J beta reverse. Libraries were prepared by immunoSEQ multiplex PCR; TCRdb keeps only in-frame clonotypes and omits some of them. The sample includes 99,000 or so clones, about 85% of them seen just once. Time point: after dendritic cell vaccination, including at tumor progression/relapse. Fresh-frozen tumor tissue and more than two years of survival data were available for all.

The material sequenced was blood, taken after dendritic cell vaccination. The clonotype comes from a human donor with glioblastoma. The chain joins TRBV30 to TRBJ1-1; no reliable D call. The chain's CDR3 is CAWIRTEAFF. CDR3 DNA: TGTGCCTGGATCAGGACTGAAGCTTTCTTT.